This T cell receptor beta chain came from a study of blood T cell repertoires in COVID-19. Turning to the study itself: Some COVID-19 samples were acute and others convalescent; all came from the United States, Italy and Spain. PBMCs, B-cell-depleted T cells, or T cells were the source of the cDNA or gDNA that made up the material.

Per the authors' pipeline: Reference gene primer amplification gave estimated nucleated cell counts. Assay: immunoSEQ multiplex PCR; the TCRdb copy retains only in-frame clones and omits some. That table supplies the V and J calls and clone size; D and trimming were determined from the DNA. The sample includes about 190,000 clones, around 78% of them seen just once. This CDR3 has 14 amino acids. Trimming removed 2 bases at V and 3 bases at J, with 10 bases between. Germline V gene sequence: CDR1 MNHEY, CDR2 SMNVEV (reference sequence). Source material: peripheral blood. The chain employs TRBV27 and TRBJ1-2; D is perhaps TRBD1 (5 bases). The TCR originated in a woman of 80 years or more with active or convalescent COVID-19. The CDR3 region is CASSLGRDHYGYTF. In DNA form, the CDR3 reads TGTGCCAGCAGTTTAGGCAGGGATCACTATGGCTACACCTTC.